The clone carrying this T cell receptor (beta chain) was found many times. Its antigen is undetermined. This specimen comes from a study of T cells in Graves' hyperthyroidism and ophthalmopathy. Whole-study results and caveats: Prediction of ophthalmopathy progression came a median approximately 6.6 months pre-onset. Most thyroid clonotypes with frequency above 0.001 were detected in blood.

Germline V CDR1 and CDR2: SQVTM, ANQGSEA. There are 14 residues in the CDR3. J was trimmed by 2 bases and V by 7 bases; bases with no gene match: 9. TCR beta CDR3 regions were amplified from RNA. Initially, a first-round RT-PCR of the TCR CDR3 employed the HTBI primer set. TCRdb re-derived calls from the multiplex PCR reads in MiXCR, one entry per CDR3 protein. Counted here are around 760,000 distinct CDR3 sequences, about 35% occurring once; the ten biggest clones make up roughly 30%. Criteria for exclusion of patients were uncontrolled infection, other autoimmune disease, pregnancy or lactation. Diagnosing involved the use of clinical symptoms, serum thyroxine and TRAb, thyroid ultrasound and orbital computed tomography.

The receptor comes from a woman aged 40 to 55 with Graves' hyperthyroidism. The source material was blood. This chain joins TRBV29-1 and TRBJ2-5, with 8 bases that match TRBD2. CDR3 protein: CSAGGVGVQETQYF. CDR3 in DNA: TGCAGCGCCGGGGGGGTCGGGGTGCAAGAGACCCAGTACTTC. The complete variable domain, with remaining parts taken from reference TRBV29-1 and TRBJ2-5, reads SAVISQKPSRDICQRGTSLTIQCQVDSQVTMMFWYRQQPGQSLTLIATANQGSEATYESGFVIDKFPISRPNLTFSTLTVSNMSPEDSSIYLCSAGGVGVQETQYFGPGTRLLVL.